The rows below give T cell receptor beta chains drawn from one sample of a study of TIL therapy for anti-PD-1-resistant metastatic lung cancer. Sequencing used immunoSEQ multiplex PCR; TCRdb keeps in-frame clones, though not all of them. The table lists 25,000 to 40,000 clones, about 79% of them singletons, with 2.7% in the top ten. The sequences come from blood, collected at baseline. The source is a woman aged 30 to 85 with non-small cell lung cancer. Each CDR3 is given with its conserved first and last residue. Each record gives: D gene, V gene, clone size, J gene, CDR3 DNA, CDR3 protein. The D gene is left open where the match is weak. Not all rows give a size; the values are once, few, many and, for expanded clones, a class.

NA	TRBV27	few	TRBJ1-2	TGTGCCAGCAGCCCGCTAGACAGGTCTAACTATGGCTACACCTTC	CASSPLDRSNYGYTF
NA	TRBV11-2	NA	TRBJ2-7	TGTGCCAGCAGCTCCGGGGAGGTCTATGTCTCCTACGAGCAGTACTTC	CASSSGEVYVSYEQYF
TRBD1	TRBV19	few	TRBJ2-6	TGTGCCAGTAGTATAGCTGGGACAGCTGGGGCCAACGTCCTGACTTTC	CASSIAGTAGANVLTF
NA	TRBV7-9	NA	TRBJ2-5	TGTGCCAGCAGCGACGGACCTATACAAGAGACCCAGTACTTC	CASSDGPIQETQYF
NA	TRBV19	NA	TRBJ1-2	TGTGCCAGTAGTCTAATGGACGGCCCCTATGGCTACACCTTC	CASSLMDGPYGYTF
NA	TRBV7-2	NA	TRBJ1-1	TGTGCCAGCAGCCGCGCAACAGGGAACACTGAAGCTTTCTTT	CASSRATGNTEAFF
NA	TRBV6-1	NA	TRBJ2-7	TGTGCCAGCAGTCCTCTAGGGTACGAGCAGTACTTC	CASSPLGYEQYF
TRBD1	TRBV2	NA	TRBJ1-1	TGTGCCAGCGTATCATTACAGGGGAGGAACACTGAAGCTTTCTTT	CASVSLQGRNTEAFF
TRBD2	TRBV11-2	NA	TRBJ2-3	TGTGCCAGCAGCTTGGGCGGGAGGGGCACAGATACGCAGTATTTT	CASSLGGRGTDTQYF
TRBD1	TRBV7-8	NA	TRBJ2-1	TGTGCCAGCAGCTTATACTACCAGGACAGGGGAAGCAATGAGCAGTTCTTC	CASSLYYQDRGSNEQFF
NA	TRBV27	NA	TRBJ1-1	TGTGCCAGCACCACTAGCCCATTGAACACTGAAGCTTTCTTT	CASTTSPLNTEAFF
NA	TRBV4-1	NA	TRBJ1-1	TGCGCCAGCAGCCAAGATCTCCGGGCGAACACTGAAGCTTTCTTT	CASSQDLRANTEAFF